This T cell receptor beta chain was profiled in a study of cytomegalovirus exposure and HLA in healthy donors. This clone was seen more than once but under ten times. The primer mix had 60 Vbeta and 13 Jbeta primers. Repertoires were generated with immunoSEQ multiplex PCR, while TCRdb's copy carries only in-frame clones and drops some. Here the sample spans about 130,000 clones, about 80% being singletons. The sequence was collected from a woman aged 35 to 49 in good health and CMV-seronegative. The sample was PBMCs.

CDR3 nucleotides: TGTGCCAGCAGTGTAAACTCCTTGGGCACAGATACGCAGTATTTT. Its translation: CASSVNSLGTDTQYF. The chain uses TRBV6-1 and TRBJ2-3, with D uncertain. From germline, CDR1 is MNHNS and CDR2 SASEGT. Trimming pared 4 bases from V and 1 base from J, leaving 12 bases between. The CDR3 loop spans 15 amino acids.